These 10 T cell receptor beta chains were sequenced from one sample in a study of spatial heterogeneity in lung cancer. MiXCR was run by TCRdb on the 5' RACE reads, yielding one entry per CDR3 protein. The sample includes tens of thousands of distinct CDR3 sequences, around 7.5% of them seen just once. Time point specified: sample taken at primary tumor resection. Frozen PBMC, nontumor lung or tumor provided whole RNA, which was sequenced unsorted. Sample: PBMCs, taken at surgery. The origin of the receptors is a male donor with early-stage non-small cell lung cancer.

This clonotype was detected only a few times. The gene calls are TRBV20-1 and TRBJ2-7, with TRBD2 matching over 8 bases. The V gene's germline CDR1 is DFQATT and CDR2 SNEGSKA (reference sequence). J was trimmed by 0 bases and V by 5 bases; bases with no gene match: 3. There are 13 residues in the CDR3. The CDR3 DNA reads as TGCAGTGCTTTAGCGGGGAACTCCTACGAGCAGTACTTC. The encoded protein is CSALAGNSYEQYF.

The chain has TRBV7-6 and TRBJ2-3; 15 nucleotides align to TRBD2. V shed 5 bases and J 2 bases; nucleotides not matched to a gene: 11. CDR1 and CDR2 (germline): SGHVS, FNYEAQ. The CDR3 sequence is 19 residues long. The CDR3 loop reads CASSESPGLAGGVTDTQYF. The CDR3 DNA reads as TGTGCCAGCAGCGAGAGCCCGGGACTAGCGGGAGGCGTCACAGATACGCAGTATTTT.

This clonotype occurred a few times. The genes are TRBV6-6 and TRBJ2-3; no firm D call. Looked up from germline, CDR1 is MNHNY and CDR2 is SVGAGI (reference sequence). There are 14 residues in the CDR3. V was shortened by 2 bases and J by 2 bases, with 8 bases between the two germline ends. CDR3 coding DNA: TGTGCCAGCAGTTACAAGGGCCCCACAGATACGCAGTATTTT. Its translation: CASSYKGPTDTQYF.

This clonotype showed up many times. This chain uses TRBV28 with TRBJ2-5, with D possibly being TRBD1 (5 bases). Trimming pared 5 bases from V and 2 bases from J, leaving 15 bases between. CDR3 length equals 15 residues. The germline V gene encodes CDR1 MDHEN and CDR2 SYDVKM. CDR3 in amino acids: CASSPANRRQETQYF. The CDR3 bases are TGTGCCAGCAGTCCGGCCAACAGGAGACAAGAGACCCAGTACTTC.

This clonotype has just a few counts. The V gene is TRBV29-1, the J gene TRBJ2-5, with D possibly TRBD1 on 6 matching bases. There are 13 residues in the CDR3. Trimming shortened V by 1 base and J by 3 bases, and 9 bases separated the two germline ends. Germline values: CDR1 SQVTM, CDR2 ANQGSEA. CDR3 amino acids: CSVEGGQEETQYF. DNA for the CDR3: TGCAGCGTTGAAGGGGGGCAGGAAGAGACCCAGTACTTC.

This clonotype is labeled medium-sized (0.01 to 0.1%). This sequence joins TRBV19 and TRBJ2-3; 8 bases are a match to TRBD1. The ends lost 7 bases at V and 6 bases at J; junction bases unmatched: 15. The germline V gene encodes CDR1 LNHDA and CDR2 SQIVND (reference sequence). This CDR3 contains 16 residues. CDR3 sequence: CASTPSTGEGLDTQYF. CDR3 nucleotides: TGTGCCAGTACACCATCGACAGGGGAAGGCCTGGATACGCAGTATTTT. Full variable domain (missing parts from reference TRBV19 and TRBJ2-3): DGGITQSPKYLFRKEGQNVTLSCEQNLNHDAMYWYRQDPGQGLRLIYYSQIVNDFQKGDIAEGYSVSREKKESFPLTVTSAQKNPTAFYLCASTPSTGEGLDTQYFGPGTRLTVL.

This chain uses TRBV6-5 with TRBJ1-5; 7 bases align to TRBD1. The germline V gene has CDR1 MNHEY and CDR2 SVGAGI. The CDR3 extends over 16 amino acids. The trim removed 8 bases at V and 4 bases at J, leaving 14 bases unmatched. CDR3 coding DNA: TGTGCCAGCGGCACTACAGGGGTCACGAGGAATCAGCCCCAGCATTTT. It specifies CASGTTGVTRNQPQHF.

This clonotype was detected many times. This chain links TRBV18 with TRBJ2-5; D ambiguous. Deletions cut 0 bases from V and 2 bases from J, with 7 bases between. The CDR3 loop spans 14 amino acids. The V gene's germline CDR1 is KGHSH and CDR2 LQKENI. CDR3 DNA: TGTGCCAGCTCACCACCGGGAAGGCAAGAGACCCAGTACTTC. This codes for CASSPPGRQETQYF.

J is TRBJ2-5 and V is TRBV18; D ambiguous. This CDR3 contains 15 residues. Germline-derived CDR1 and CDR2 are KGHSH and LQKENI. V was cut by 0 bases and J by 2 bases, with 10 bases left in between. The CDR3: CASSPPWARQETQYF. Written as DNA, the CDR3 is TGTGCCAGCTCACCACCGTGGGCTCGTCAAGAGACCCAGTACTTC.

CDR3 DNA sequence: TGTGCCACCAGTGATCTAGCGGGAGCGAAAGAGACCCAGTACTTC. It translates to CATSDLAGAKETQYF. The chain carries TRBV24-1 and TRBJ2-5; 10 bases line up with TRBD2. V shed 3 bases, J shed 3 bases, and the junction held 3 bases outside the gene matches. The CDR3 runs 15 residues. Germline lookup yields CDR1 KGHDR and CDR2 SFDVKD.